The clone carrying this T cell receptor (beta chain) was seen just once. This specimen comes from a study of T cell responses to AZD1222 COVID-19 vaccine. Only in-frame clones appear in the TCRdb table, and some are missing; sequencing was by immunoSEQ multiplex PCR. This table holds 150,000 or so clones, about 90% found once. This specimen consisted of peripheral blood, obtained on day 0 of AZD1222 vaccination. This receptor was obtained from an adult in good health.

Here the CDR3 reads CASSLAGKLAGESGELFF. The CDR3, as DNA: TGTGCCAGCAGCTTAGCTGGAAAACTAGCGGGAGAGAGCGGGGAGCTGTTTTTT. This chain joins TRBV7-8 and TRBJ2-2, with 11 bases that match TRBD2. V shed 0 bases, J shed 7 bases, and the junction held 10 bases outside the gene matches. The CDR3 covers 18 residues. CDR1 is SGHVS and CDR2 is FQNEAQ in the germline V gene.